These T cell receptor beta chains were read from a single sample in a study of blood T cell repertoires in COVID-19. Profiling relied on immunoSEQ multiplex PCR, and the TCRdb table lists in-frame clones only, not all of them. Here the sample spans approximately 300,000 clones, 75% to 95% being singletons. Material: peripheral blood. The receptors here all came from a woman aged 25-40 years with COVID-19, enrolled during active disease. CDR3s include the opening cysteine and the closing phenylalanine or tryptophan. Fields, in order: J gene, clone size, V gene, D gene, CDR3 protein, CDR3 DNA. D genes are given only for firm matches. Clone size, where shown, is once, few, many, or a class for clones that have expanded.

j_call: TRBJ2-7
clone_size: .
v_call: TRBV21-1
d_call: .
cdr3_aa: CASAPSPGHSAYEQYF
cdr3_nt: TGTGCCAGCGCTCCTTCCCCGGGACACTCAGCCTACGAGCAGTACTTC

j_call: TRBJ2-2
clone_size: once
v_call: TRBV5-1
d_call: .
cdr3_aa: CASKGPAQAGELFF
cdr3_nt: TGCGCCAGCAAGGGGCCGGCCCAAGCCGGGGAGCTGTTTTTT

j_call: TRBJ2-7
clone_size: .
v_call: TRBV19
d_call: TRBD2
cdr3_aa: CASSHSGGREQYF
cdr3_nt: TGTGCCAGTAGTCACAGCGGGGGACGGGAGCAGTACTTC

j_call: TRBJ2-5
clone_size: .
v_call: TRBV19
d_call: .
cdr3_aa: CASSLAQGETQYF
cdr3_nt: TGTGCCAGTAGTCTGGCCCAGGGGGAGACCCAGTACTTC

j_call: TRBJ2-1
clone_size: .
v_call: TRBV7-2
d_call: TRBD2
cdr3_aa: CASSLGSGRVNNEQFF
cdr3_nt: TGTGCCAGCAGCTTAGGGAGCGGGAGGGTCAACAATGAGCAGTTCTTC

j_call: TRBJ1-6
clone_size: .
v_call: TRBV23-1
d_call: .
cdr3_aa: CASSQSFGQGTTNSPLHF
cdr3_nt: TGCGCCAGCAGTCAATCTTTCGGGCAGGGCACCACTAATTCACCCCTCCACTTT

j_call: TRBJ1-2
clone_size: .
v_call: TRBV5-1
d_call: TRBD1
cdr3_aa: CASSLKAGGSYGYTF
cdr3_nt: TGCGCCAGCAGCTTAAAGGCAGGGGGATCATATGGCTACACCTTC

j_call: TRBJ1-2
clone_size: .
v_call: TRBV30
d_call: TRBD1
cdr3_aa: CAWSDTGGGWGYTF
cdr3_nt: TGTGCCTGGAGTGACACAGGGGGCGGTTGGGGCTACACCTTC

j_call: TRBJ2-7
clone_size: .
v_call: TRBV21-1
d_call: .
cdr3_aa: CASSMRLAGDREQYF
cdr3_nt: TGTGCCAGCAGCATGAGACTAGCGGGAGATCGCGAGCAGTACTTC

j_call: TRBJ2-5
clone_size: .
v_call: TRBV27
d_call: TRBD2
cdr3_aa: CASRLAGAPETQYF
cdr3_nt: TGTGCCAGCAGACTAGCGGGAGCCCCAGAGACCCAGTACTTC

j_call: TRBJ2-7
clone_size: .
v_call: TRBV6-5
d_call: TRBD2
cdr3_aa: CASSRTGGRGEQYF
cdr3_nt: TGTGCCAGCAGTCGTACTGGCGGGAGAGGCGAGCAGTACTTC

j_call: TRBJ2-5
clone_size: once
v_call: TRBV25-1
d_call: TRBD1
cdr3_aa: CASSQGAEEETQYF
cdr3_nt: TGTGCCAGCAGTCAGGGGGCTGAAGAAGAGACCCAGTACTTC

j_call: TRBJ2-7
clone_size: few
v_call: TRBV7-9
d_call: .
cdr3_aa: CASSSNRESPYEQYF
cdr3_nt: TGTGCCAGCAGCTCCAACAGGGAATCCCCCTACGAGCAGTACTTC

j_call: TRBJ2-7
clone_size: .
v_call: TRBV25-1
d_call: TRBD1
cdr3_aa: CASSEYRQGAQEQYF
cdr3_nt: TGTGCCAGCAGTGAATATAGGCAGGGGGCGCAGGAGCAGTACTTC

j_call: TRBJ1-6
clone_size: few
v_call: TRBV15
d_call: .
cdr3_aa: CATSRDDTARGDSPLHF
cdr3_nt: TGTGCCACCAGCAGAGATGACACGGCGCGGGGGGATTCACCCCTCCACTTT

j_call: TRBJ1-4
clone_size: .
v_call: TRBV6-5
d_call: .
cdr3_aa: CASSYLDSPEEKLFF
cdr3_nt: TGTGCCAGCAGTTACTTGGACAGCCCGGAGGAAAAACTGTTTTTT

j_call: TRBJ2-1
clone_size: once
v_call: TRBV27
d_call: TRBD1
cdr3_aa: CASHRDSPYNEQFF
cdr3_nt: TGTGCCAGTCACCGGGACAGCCCCTACAATGAGCAGTTCTTC

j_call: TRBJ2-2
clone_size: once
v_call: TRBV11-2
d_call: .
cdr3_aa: CASSLWTSGGELFF
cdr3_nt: TGTGCCAGCAGCCTGTGGACATCGGGCGGGGAGCTGTTTTTT

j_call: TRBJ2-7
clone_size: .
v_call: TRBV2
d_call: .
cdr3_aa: CASSKDSSYEQYF
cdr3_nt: TGTGCCAGCAGTAAGGACAGTTCCTACGAGCAGTACTTC

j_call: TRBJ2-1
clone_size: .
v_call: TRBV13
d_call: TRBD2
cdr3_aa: CASSFGTSHNEQFF
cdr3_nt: TGTGCCAGCAGCTTCGGGACTAGCCACAATGAGCAGTTCTTC

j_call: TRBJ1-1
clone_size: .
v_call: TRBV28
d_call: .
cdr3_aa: CASFNVRAISEAFF
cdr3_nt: TGTGCCAGCTTTAACGTGAGGGCTATATCTGAAGCTTTCTTT

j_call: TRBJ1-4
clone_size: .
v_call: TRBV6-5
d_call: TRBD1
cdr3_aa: CASSSLPGQSNEKLFF
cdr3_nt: TGTGCCAGCAGTTCTCTGCCGGGACAGTCTAATGAAAAACTGTTTTTT

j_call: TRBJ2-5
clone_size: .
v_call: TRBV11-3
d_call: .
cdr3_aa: CASSLGGKETQYF
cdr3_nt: TGTGCCAGCAGCTTAGGCGGGAAAGAGACCCAGTACTTC

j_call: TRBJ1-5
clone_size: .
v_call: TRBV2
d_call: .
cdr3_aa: CASSEDGHFNQPQHF
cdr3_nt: TGTGCCAGCAGTGAGGATGGGCATTTCAATCAGCCCCAGCATTTT

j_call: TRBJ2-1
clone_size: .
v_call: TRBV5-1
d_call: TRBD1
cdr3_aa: CASSLGGHEQFF
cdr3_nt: TGCGCCAGCAGCTTAGGGGGCCATGAGCAGTTCTTC

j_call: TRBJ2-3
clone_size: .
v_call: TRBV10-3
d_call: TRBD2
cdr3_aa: CAISGGTSGGGTDTQYF
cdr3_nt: TGTGCCATCAGTGGGGGGACTAGCGGTGGGGGCACAGATACGCAGTATTTT

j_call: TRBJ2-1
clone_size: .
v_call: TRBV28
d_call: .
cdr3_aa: CASRTSYNEQFF
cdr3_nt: TGTGCCAGCAGGACTAGTTACAATGAGCAGTTCTTC

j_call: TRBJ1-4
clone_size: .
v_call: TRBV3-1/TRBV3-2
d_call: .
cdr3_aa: CASSRREVSEKLFF
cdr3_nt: TGTGCCAGCAGCCGCAGGGAGGTCTCTGAAAAACTGTTTTTT

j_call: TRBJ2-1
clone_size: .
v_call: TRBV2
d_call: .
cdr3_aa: CASSTMVDSDNEQFF
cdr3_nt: TGTGCCAGCAGTACTATGGTGGATAGTGACAATGAGCAGTTCTTC

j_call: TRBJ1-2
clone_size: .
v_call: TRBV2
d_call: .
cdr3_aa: CASSSGHGYGYTF
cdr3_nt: TGTGCCAGCAGTTCCGGACATGGCTATGGCTACACCTTC

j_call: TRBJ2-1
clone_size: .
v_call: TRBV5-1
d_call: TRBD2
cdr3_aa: CASSYRLARRNENEQFF
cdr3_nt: TGCGCCAGCAGCTATAGACTAGCGAGGAGGAATGAGAATGAGCAGTTCTTC

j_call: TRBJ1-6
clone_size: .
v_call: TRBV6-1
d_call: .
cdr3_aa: CASSEGQNNSPLHF
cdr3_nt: TGTGCCAGCAGTGAAGGACAGAATAATTCACCCCTCCACTTT

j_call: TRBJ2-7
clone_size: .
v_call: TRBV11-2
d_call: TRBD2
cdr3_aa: CASSPPGLAISYEQYF
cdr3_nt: TGTGCCAGCAGCCCCCCTGGACTAGCGATCTCCTACGAGCAGTACTTC

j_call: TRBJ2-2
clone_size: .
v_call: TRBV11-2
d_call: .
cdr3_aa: CASSPSNTGELFF
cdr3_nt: TGTGCCAGCAGCCCCTCGAACACCGGGGAGCTGTTTTTT

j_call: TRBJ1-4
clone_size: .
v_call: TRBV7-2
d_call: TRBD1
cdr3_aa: CASSPVGTGGEKLFF
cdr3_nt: TGTGCCAGCAGCCCAGTGGGGACAGGGGGAGAAAAACTGTTTTTT

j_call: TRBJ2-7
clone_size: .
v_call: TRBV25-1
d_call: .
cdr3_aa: CASSEYGRVGEQYF
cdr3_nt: TGTGCCAGCAGTGAATATGGCAGGGTGGGGGAGCAGTACTTC

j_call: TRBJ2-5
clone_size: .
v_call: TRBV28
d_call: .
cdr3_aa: CASSPRRVGKTQYF
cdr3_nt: TGTGCCAGCAGTCCACGGAGGGTGGGGAAGACCCAGTACTTC

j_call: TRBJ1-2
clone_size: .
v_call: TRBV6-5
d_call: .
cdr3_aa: CASSYGGGRDYGYTF
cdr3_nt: TGTGCCAGCAGTTACGGGGGGGGAAGGGACTATGGCTACACCTTC

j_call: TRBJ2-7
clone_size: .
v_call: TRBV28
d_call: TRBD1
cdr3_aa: CASNVLPGQGGYEQYF
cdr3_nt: TGTGCCAGCAACGTACTTCCGGGACAGGGAGGTTACGAGCAGTACTTC

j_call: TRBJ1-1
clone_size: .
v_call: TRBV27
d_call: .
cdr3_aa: CASRTSGGDFEAFF
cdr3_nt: TGTGCCAGCAGGACCTCCGGGGGAGATTTTGAAGCTTTCTTT

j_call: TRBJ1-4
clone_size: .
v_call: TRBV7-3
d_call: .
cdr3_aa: CASSPNQGGKLFF
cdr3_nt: TGTGCCAGCAGCCCAAACCAGGGAGGAAAACTGTTTTTT

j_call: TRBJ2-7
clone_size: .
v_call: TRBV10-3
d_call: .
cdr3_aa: CAISEVRVAYEQYF
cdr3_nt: TGTGCCATCAGTGAAGTGCGGGTCGCCTACGAGCAGTACTTC

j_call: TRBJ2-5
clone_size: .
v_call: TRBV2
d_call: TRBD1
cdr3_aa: CASKVEGAGTQYF
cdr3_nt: TGTGCCAGCAAGGTTGAGGGGGCCGGGACCCAGTACTTC

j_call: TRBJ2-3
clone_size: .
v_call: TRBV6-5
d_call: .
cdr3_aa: CASSYSGTGTDTQYF
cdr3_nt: TGTGCCAGCAGTTACAGCGGGACAGGTACAGATACGCAGTATTTT

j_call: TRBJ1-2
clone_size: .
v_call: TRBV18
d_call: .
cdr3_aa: CASSLLPRDNRDYGYTF
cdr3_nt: TGTGCCAGCTCACTCCTACCCCGGGACAACAGGGACTATGGCTACACCTTC

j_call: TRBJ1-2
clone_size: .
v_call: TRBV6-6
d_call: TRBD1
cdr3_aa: CASRPDRLYGYTF
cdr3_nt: TGTGCCAGCAGACCGGACAGGCTCTATGGCTACACCTTC

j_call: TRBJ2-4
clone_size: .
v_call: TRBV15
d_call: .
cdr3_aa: CATSRDGLAIQYF
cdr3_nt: TGTGCCACCAGCAGAGATGGCTTGGCTATTCAGTACTTC

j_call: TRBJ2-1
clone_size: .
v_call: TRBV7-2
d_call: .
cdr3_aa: CASSTTGTPDNEQFF
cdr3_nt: TGTGCCAGCAGCACAACCGGGACTCCGGACAATGAGCAGTTCTTC

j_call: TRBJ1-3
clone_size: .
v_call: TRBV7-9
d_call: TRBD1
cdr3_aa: CASSLGRDSGNTIYF
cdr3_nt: TGTGCCAGCAGCTTAGGAAGGGACAGTGGAAACACCATATATTTT

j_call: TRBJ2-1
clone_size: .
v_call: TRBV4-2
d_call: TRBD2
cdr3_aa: CASSQALAGGIGEQFF
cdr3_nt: TGTGCCAGCAGCCAAGCACTAGCGGGAGGGATCGGTGAGCAGTTCTTC

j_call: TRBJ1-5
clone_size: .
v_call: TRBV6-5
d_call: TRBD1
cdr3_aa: CASSRTGFNQPQHF
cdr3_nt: TGTGCCAGCAGCCGGACAGGGTTCAATCAGCCCCAGCATTTT